Each of the 15 T cell receptor beta chains below was sequenced from the same sample in a study of control samples from healthy donors and cancer patients. The protocol was immunoSEQ multiplex PCR, while the TCRdb copy is restricted to in-frame clones and leaves out a portion. The sample records over 150,000 clones, about 95% being singletons. Material for sequencing was PBMCs. All receptors come from a man aged 55 to 70 with colorectal cancer.

This chain joins TRBV11-2 and TRBJ1-6; TRBD1 is a possible D gene (6 bases). The CDR3 is made up of 15 amino acids. The V and J ends lost 0 bases and 9 bases respectively, with 12 bases between them. CDR1 and CDR2 from the germline V gene are SGHAT and FQNNGV. CDR3 amino acids: CASSLDQGFSSPLHF. CDR3 bases: TGTGCCAGCAGCTTAGACCAGGGGTTCAGTTCACCCCTCCACTTT.

The chain is built from TRBV27 and TRBJ2-7, with D unclear. This CDR3 contains 12 residues. Germline V gene lookup returns CDR1 MNHEY and CDR2 SMNVEV (reference sequence). The ends were cut back, 0 bases at V and 5 bases at J, with 5 bases in the middle. This chain's CDR3 is CASSLSPDEQYF. The DNA of the CDR3 is TGTGCCAGCAGTTTATCACCGGACGAGCAGTACTTC.

The gene calls are TRBV2 and TRBJ1-2; unclear D gene. The CDR3 spans 14 residues. Germline V gene sequence: CDR1 SNHLY, CDR2 FYNNEI. The V and J ends lost 2 bases and 0 bases respectively, with 7 bases between them. The CDR3 sequence: CASSENSANYGYTF. CDR3 DNA: TGTGCCAGCAGTGAAAACTCAGCTAACTATGGCTACACCTTC. Combining the CDR3 with reference TRBV2 and TRBJ1-2 gives the whole variable domain EPEVTQTPSHQVTQMGQEVILRCVPISNHLYFYWYRQILGQKVEFLVSFYNNEISEKSEIFDDQFSVERPDGSNFTLKIRSTKLEDSAMYFCASSENSANYGYTFGSGTRLTVV.

The rearrangement uses TRBV19 and TRBJ1-1, with TRBD1 as a possible D gene (6 bases). CDR1 is LNHDA and CDR2 is SQIVND in the germline V gene (reference sequence). The CDR3 is 17 residues long. Trimming left V 0 bases short and J 1 base short, with 15 bases between. CDR3 nucleotides: TGTGCCAGTAGTATAGATATCGGGGGGCCGGAGAACACTGAAGCTTTCTTT. Translating gives CASSIDIGGPENTEAFF.

The V gene is TRBV18, the J gene TRBJ2-5; D might be TRBD2 (5 bases). V shed 0 bases and J shed 5 bases, with 16 bases lying between them. This CDR3 contains 16 residues. The germline V gene has CDR1 KGHSH and CDR2 LQKENI. This CDR3 is CASSPPGKRGGETQYF. The CDR3 DNA reads as TGTGCCAGCTCACCACCGGGAAAAAGAGGCGGGGAGACCCAGTACTTC.

The genes are TRBV5-1 and TRBJ1-4, with a weak D call TRBD1 (6 bases). CDR1 SGHRS and CDR2 YFSETQ come from the germline V gene. This CDR3 is built from 15 residues. Trimming pared 4 bases from V and 8 bases from J, leaving 18 bases between. CDR3 DNA sequence: TGCGCCAGCAGCCCCCGGGGGGGCTTTGAGGAAAAACTGTTTTTT. Amino acid sequence: CASSPRGGFEEKLFF.

V is TRBV6-5 and J is TRBJ1-2; 8 nucleotides agree with TRBD1. The CDR3 runs to 15 residues. V shed 0 bases and J 4 bases; nucleotides not matched to a gene: 4. Germline V gives CDR1 MNHEY, CDR2 SVGAGI. The CDR3 here is CASSYSGTGVYGYTF. CDR3 bases: TGTGCCAGCAGTTACTCAGGGACAGGCGTCTATGGCTACACCTTC.

V usage is TRBV4-2 and J usage is TRBJ1-2; D ambiguous. This CDR3 is 17 amino acids long. Trimming shortened V by 2 bases and J by 0 bases, and 16 bases separated the two germline ends. Germline loops: CDR1 LGHNA, CDR2 YNFKEQ. The CDR3 DNA sequence: TGTGCCAGCAGCCAAAAAGGGCAGGCTGGTGCTAACTATGGCTACACCTTC. It encodes CASSQKGQAGANYGYTF.

The V gene is TRBV9, the J gene TRBJ2-3; 7 bases are a match to TRBD2. From germline, CDR1 is SGDLS and CDR2 YYNGEE. V lost 2 bases, J lost 5 bases, and 2 bases stayed unmatched. The CDR3 consists of 13 residues. The CDR3 bases are TGTGCCAGCAGCGTGGCGGGGGTAGATACGCAGTATTTT. Protein product: CASSVAGVDTQYF.

The chain links TRBV19 to TRBJ2-5; D not certain. V lost 0 bases to trimming and J lost 0 bases, with 8 bases between them. Germline V gives CDR1 LNHDA, CDR2 SQIVND (reference sequence). CDR3 length: 15 amino acids. The CDR3 nucleotides read TGTGCCAGTAGTATAGAGGGCGGCAACCAAGAGACCCAGTACTTC. It yields the protein CASSIEGGNQETQYF.

The chain links TRBV5-1 to TRBJ2-2, with 7 bases aligning to TRBD2. V trimming: 3 bases; J trimming: 2 bases; junction bases outside the gene matches: 4. The CDR3 runs to 15 residues. Germline V gene lookup returns CDR1 SGHRS and CDR2 YFSETQ. CDR3 in amino acids: CASSSGTTNTGELFF. DNA of the CDR3: TGCGCCAGCAGCTCCGGGACTACTAACACCGGGGAGCTGTTTTTT.

This chain uses TRBV6-5 with TRBJ2-1, with no clear D. Trimming left V 0 bases short and J 6 bases short, with 6 bases between. CDR1 and CDR2 (germline): MNHEY, SVGAGI. The CDR3 is 13 residues long. CDR3 protein: CASSYSSPNEQFF. The CDR3 nucleotides read TGTGCCAGCAGTTACTCGTCCCCCAATGAGCAGTTCTTC.

The chain recombines TRBV5-6 with TRBJ1-1; 9 nucleotides align to TRBD1. The CDR3 covers 14 residues. The J segment lost 5 bases and the V segment lost 3 bases, leaving 5 bases of the junction unmatched. Germline V lookup: CDR1 SGHDT, CDR2 YYEEEE. The CDR3 loop reads CASSSRQGGTEAFF. CDR3 nucleotide sequence: TGTGCCAGCAGCTCCCGACAGGGGGGGACTGAAGCTTTCTTT.

The chain uses TRBV12-3 or TRBV12-4 and TRBJ2-7, with no clear D. This CDR3 comprises 13 residues. Trimming removed 3 bases from V and 4 bases from J, with 10 bases in between. In DNA form, the CDR3 reads TGTGCCAGCAGTTTTAGTGGGATTTACGAGCAGTACTTC. Protein sequence: CASSFSGIYEQYF.

CDR3 region: CAWSVGIIYGYTF. The CDR3 region has the DNA TGTGCCTGGAGTGTGGGGATAATCTATGGCTACACCTTC. The chain joins TRBV30 to TRBJ1-2; D is unresolved. Germline V gene sequence: CDR1 GTSNPN, CDR2 SVGIG (reference sequence). This CDR3 contains 13 residues. V was clipped by 0 bases and J by 4 bases, with 9 bases between them.